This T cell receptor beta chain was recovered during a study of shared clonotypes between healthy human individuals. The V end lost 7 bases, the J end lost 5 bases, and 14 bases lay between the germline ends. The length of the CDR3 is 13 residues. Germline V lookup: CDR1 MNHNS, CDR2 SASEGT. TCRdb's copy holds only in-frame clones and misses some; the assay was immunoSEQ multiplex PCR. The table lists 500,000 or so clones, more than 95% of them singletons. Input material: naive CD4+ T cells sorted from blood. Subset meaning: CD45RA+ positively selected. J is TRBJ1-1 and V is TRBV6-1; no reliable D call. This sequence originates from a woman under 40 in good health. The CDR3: CASTSNSGTEAFF. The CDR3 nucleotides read TGTGCCAGCACCTCCAACTCGGGGACTGAAGCTTTCTTT.